The source of this T cell receptor beta chain is a study of blood T cell repertoires in COVID-19. The wider study: Acute and convalescent COVID-19 samples came from the United States, Italy and Spain.

Germline CDR1 and CDR2: SGHAT and FQNNGV. CDR3 size: 15 residues. Trimming shortened V by 0 bases and J by 2 bases, and 10 bases separated the two germline ends. Per the authors' pipeline: Amplification of reference gene primers was used by the study to estimate nucleated cell counts. Using immunoSEQ multiplex PCR, the repertoire was profiled, and TCRdb retains in-frame clones only, with some absent. V and J calls plus clone size are reproduced from that table; the DNA served to infer D and trimming. Seen here are 120,000 or so clones, about three quarters observed once, and the top ten hold 2.2%. The sample taken for sequencing was peripheral blood. The source is a woman aged 65 to 85 with acute or convalescent COVID-19. The genes are TRBV11-2 and TRBJ1-2, with a weak D call TRBD1 (6 bases). In DNA form, the CDR3 reads TGTGCCAGCAGCTTAGAAATTGGACAGAACTATGGCTACACCTTC. Encoded protein: CASSLEIGQNYGYTF.